The 22 T cell receptor beta chains below come from one sample, sequenced in a study of blood T cell repertoires in COVID-19. Some clones are missing from TCRdb's copy, which holds only in-frame ones; the method was immunoSEQ multiplex PCR. The data show roughly 230,000 clones, 80% to 85% seen once. The sample was peripheral blood. The receptors derive from a middle-aged man with acute or convalescent COVID-19.

This chain links TRBV5-4 with TRBJ2-1, with 8 bases lining up with TRBD2. CDR1 is SGHNT, CDR2 YYREEE, per germline (reference sequence). The CDR3 consists of 16 residues. V was pared by 4 bases and J by 5 bases, with 11 bases of the junction left unmatched. The CDR3 sequence: CASSPGLARDHNEQFF. The CDR3 DNA reads as TGTGCCAGCAGCCCCGGACTAGCCCGCGACCACAATGAGCAGTTCTTC.

This chain links TRBV19 with TRBJ1-1; TRBD1 agrees at 7 bases. The CDR3 runs to 15 residues. The V gene's germline CDR1 is LNHDA and CDR2 SQIVND (reference sequence). V dropped 4 bases and J dropped 1; count of bases not matched to a gene: 6. The CDR3 nucleotides read TGTGCCAGTAGTAGGTTACAGGGGAGGAACACTGAAGCTTTCTTT. Its protein is CASSRLQGRNTEAFF.

There are a few counts of this clone. CDR3 residues: CASSQGWSVRNSPLHF. The CDR3 bases are TGTGCCAGCAGCCAAGGGTGGAGTGTCCGCAATTCACCCCTCCACTTT. The rearrangement uses TRBV14 and TRBJ1-6; D is unresolved. Trimming shortened V by 1 base and J by 7 bases, and 14 bases separated the two germline ends. The CDR3 covers 16 residues. Germline V gene data show CDR1 as SGHDN and CDR2 as FVKESK.

The gene calls are TRBV7-2 and TRBJ1-3, with D perhaps TRBD1 (5 bases). The CDR3 loop spans 15 amino acids. Deletions cut 5 bases from V and 0 bases from J, with 11 bases between. Germline V gene lookup returns CDR1 SGHTA and CDR2 FQGNSA. In DNA, the CDR3 is TGTGCCAGCAGCCGCCGACAGACCTCTGGAAACACCATATATTTT. Amino acids: CASSRRQTSGNTIYF.

V gene TRBV6-5 combines with J gene TRBJ1-3; D unresolved. The CDR3 length is 15 residues. The germline CDR1 and CDR2 sequences are MNHEY and SVGAGI. Trimming pared 2 bases from V and 0 bases from J, leaving 8 bases between. CDR3: CASSYGGVSGNTIYF. Written as DNA, the CDR3 is TGTGCCAGCAGTTACGGAGGAGTCTCTGGAAACACCATATATTTT.

The V call is TRBV11-2, the J call TRBJ1-1; D not resolved. There are 13 residues in the CDR3. Germline lookup yields CDR1 SGHAT and CDR2 FQNNGV. V lost 2 bases, J lost 3 bases, and 7 bases lay in between. CDR3 sequence reads: CASSLTEDTEAFF. The CDR3 DNA is TGTGCCAGCAGCTTAACGGAGGACACTGAAGCTTTCTTT.

This clone was observed many times. Other nucleotide sequences from this sample produce the same CDR3. The gene calls are TRBV7-2 and TRBJ2-7; weak D call: TRBD1 (5 bases). V was cut by 2 bases and J by 2 bases, with 10 bases left in between. Germline CDR1 and CDR2: SGHTA and FQGNSA. The CDR3 sequence is 14 residues long. CDR3 region: CASSLIPGTYEQYF. In nucleotides, the CDR3 is TGTGCCAGCAGCTTAATTCCAGGGACCTACGAGCAGTACTTC.

The gene calls are TRBV2 and TRBJ1-5; 11 bases match TRBD1. The CDR3 spans 17 residues. J gave up 2 bases and V 8 bases, and 11 bases lay outside the gene matches. The germline V gene encodes CDR1 SNHLY and CDR2 FYNNEI. CDR3 in DNA: TGTGCCAGCTCTGGGACAGGGGGAAGTAGGGGCAATCAGCCCCAGCATTTT. It encodes CASSGTGGSRGNQPQHF.

The chain employs TRBV10-3 and TRBJ1-1; D gene unclear. Germline CDR1 is ENHRY and CDR2 is SYGVKD. The CDR3 has 14 amino acids. The V gene lost 6 bases and the J gene lost 5 bases, with 16 bases spanning the gap. CDR3 nucleotide sequence: TGTGCCATCAGCCTCGAGGGCCTGCCAACTGAAGCTTTCTTT. Protein sequence: CAISLEGLPTEAFF.

V gene TRBV18 combines with J gene TRBJ1-1; D unclear. V gave up 2 bases and J gave up 1 base, with 11 bases separating them. Germline CDR1 and CDR2: KGHSH and LQKENI. This CDR3 comprises 15 residues. This CDR3 is CASSPEGVSNTEAFF. For the CDR3, the DNA is TGTGCCAGCTCACCAGAGGGTGTCTCGAACACTGAAGCTTTCTTT.

This clone was seen a few times. The chain couples TRBV9 to TRBJ1-4, with 7 bases that match TRBD1. V lost 1 base and J lost 5; bases outside the gene matches: 8. The CDR3 totals 16 residues. In germline, CDR1 is SGDLS, CDR2 YYNGEE. The CDR3 loop is CASSVTGQEVNEKLFF. The CDR3 DNA follows: TGTGCCAGCAGCGTAACCGGACAGGAGGTCAATGAAAAACTGTTTTTT.

The V gene is TRBV7-2, the J gene TRBJ1-1; weak D call: TRBD1 (5 bases). This CDR3 contains 17 residues. CDR1 SGHTA and CDR2 FQGNSA come from the germline V gene. Deletions cut 1 base from V and 4 bases from J, with 19 bases between. The CDR3: CASSLDGPARVPTEAFF. The CDR3 coding sequence is TGTGCCAGCAGCTTAGATGGTCCTGCCAGGGTGCCCACTGAAGCTTTCTTT.

The chain employs TRBV24-1 and TRBJ2-1; TRBD2 might be the D (5 bases). Germline assignment: CDR1 KGHDR and CDR2 SFDVKD. V was shortened by 2 bases and J by 8 bases, with 12 bases between the two germline ends. This CDR3 has 14 amino acids. CDR3 coding DNA: TGTGCCACCAGTGATTCACGGGAAGTCTATGAGCAGTTCTTC. This translates into CATSDSREVYEQFF.

This chain uses TRBV6-6 with TRBJ2-1; TRBD2 matches 14 bases. Germline V gene lookup returns CDR1 MNHNY and CDR2 SVGAGI (reference sequence). The CDR3 is made up of 15 amino acids. The ends lost 6 bases at V and 5 bases at J; junction bases unmatched: 3. The CDR3 sequence is CASRGTSGSHNEQFF. CDR3 DNA: TGTGCCAGCAGAGGGACTAGCGGGAGCCACAATGAGCAGTTCTTC.

CDR3 DNA: TGTGCCAGCAGCTTAGTTGCATCAGGGGGAGGCTACACCTTC. It translates to CASSLVASGGGYTF. The V call is TRBV11-2, the J call TRBJ1-2, with 7 bases lining up with TRBD1. The germline CDR1 and CDR2 sequences are SGHAT and FQNNGV. The CDR3 length is 14 residues. V was pared by 1 base and J by 8 bases, with 7 bases of the junction left unmatched.

V usage is TRBV19 and J usage is TRBJ1-5, with D possibly being TRBD1 (6 bases). The germline gives CDR1 LNHDA, CDR2 SQIVND (reference sequence). CDR3 size: 15 residues. Trimming stripped 1 base from V and 5 bases from J, with 12 bases between. CDR3 nucleotide sequence: TGTGCCAGTAGTATAGGAGAGGGGGGGCATCAGCCCCAGCATTTT. Protein product: CASSIGEGGHQPQHF.

The rearrangement joins TRBV5-5 to TRBJ2-1; TRBD2 matches 10 bases. The length of the CDR3 is 15 residues. Losses at the gene ends were 1 base for V and 7 bases for J; bases not matched to a gene: 5. The V gene's germline CDR1 is SGHKS and CDR2 YYEKEE (reference sequence). CDR3 sequence (DNA): TGTGCCAGCAGCTTGCCCAGCGGGAGGGCGAATGAGCAGTTCTTC. Its translation is CASSLPSGRANEQFF.

This rearrangement joins TRBV5-3 to TRBJ1-1, with 7 bases lining up with TRBD1. TRBV5-3 has ORF status, its function being uncertain. The CDR3 spans 15 residues. Trimming at V came to 3 bases and at J to 2 bases, leaving 7 bases not matched to a gene. As DNA, the CDR3 is TGTGCCAGAAGCTCCAGGGGACAGACTAACACTGAAGCTTTCTTT. This codes for CARSSRGQTNTEAFF.

The chain couples TRBV10-2 to TRBJ2-7, with 10 bases that match TRBD2. The CDR3 has 15 residues. The J segment lost 3 bases and the V segment lost 7 bases, leaving 9 bases of the junction unmatched. Germline assignment: CDR1 WSHSY and CDR2 SAAADI. The DNA for the CDR3 is TGCGCCAGCAAGGACACCGGGACTAGCGTCTACGAGCAGTACTTC. Its protein product is CASKDTGTSVYEQYF.

This clone appeared once. The chain links TRBV6-5 to TRBJ2-2, with TRBD1 matching 8 bases. Germline values: CDR1 MNHEY, CDR2 SVGAGI. V trimming: 6 bases; J trimming: 7 bases; junction bases outside the gene matches: 10. This CDR3 region has 15 residues. The CDR3 is CASRSAGGANGELFF. CDR3 nucleotides: TGTGCCAGCAGAAGCGCAGGGGGCGCGAACGGGGAGCTGTTTTTT.

The CDR3, as DNA: TGTGCCAGCAGTTACTCGATGGGAGGGGATCAGCCCCAGCATTTT. Protein product: CASSYSMGGDQPQHF. The chain recombines TRBV6-6 with TRBJ1-5; TRBD1 is a possible D gene (5 bases). Trimming took off 0 bases at V and 5 bases at J, with 11 bases between the two ends. This CDR3 contains 15 residues. CDR1 and CDR2 (germline): MNHNY, SVGAGI (reference sequence).

The chain joins TRBV5-8 to TRBJ2-7, with D tentatively TRBD2 (6 bases). Between the trimmed V and J ends, which lost 3 bases and 6 bases, there was a span of 19 bases. The length of the CDR3 is 15 residues. CDR1 SGHTS and CDR2 YDEGEE come from the germline V gene. The CDR3 protein is CASSYRDLAQSEQYF. Here the CDR3 DNA reads TGTGCCAGCAGCTACCGGGACTTAGCCCAGAGCGAGCAGTACTTC.